Listed here is a single T cell receptor beta chain. CDR1 MNHEY and CDR2 SMNVEV come from the germline V gene (reference sequence). The CDR3 is made up of 15 amino acids. V gave up 4 bases and J gave up 2 bases; unmatched junction bases: 8. This sample was taken from a study of blood T cell repertoires in COVID-19. Looking at the study overall: Acute and convalescent COVID-19 samples came from the United States, Italy and Spain. In each case, the material was cDNA or gDNA derived from T cells, B-cell-depleted T cells, or PBMCs.

Authors' methods: Reference gene primers were amplified, and this amplification served to estimate nucleated cell counts. Clones were read by immunoSEQ multiplex PCR, and TCRdb kept only the in-frame ones, dropping some. The V and J calls and the clone size are those of that table, but D and trimming were determined from the DNA. The profile covers under 300,000 clones, with 88% appearing a single time and about 0.99% taken by the ten largest. Material for sequencing was peripheral blood. The chain combines TRBV27 with TRBJ2-7; 7 nucleotides agree with TRBD2. This receptor was identified in a woman in her 40s who had recovered from COVID-19. CDR3 in amino acids: CASSSDGRSPYEQYV. CDR3 nucleotide sequence: TGTGCCAGCAGTTCGGACGGGAGGTCTCCCTACGAGCAGTACGTC.